This record concerns one T cell receptor (beta chain) sequence. Its target is unknown. It was healthy bone marrow donors who served as donors. The data were taken from a study of cytomegalovirus exposure and HLA in healthy donors. Regarding the study as a whole: In a later analysis, most CMV-associated TCR beta chains appeared HLA-restricted.

Germline CDR1 reads SGHNT; CDR2 reads YENEEA. The CDR3 sequence is 16 residues long. V was pared by 0 bases and J by 7 bases, with 16 bases between. The PCR had 60 Vbeta and 13 Jbeta primers. Only in-frame clones appear in the TCRdb table, and some are missing; sequencing was by immunoSEQ multiplex PCR. The sample yields 200,000 to 250,000 clones, over 65% seen once. The rearrangement links TRBV11-3 to TRBJ2-1; possibly TRBD1 for D (6 bases). The sequence derives from a man between 18 and 35 years old in good health and CMV-seronegative. Specimen: PBMCs. The chain's CDR3 is CASSLDIQGSGNEQFF. CDR3 bases: TGTGCCAGCAGCTTAGATATCCAGGGGTCGGGGAATGAGCAGTTCTTC.